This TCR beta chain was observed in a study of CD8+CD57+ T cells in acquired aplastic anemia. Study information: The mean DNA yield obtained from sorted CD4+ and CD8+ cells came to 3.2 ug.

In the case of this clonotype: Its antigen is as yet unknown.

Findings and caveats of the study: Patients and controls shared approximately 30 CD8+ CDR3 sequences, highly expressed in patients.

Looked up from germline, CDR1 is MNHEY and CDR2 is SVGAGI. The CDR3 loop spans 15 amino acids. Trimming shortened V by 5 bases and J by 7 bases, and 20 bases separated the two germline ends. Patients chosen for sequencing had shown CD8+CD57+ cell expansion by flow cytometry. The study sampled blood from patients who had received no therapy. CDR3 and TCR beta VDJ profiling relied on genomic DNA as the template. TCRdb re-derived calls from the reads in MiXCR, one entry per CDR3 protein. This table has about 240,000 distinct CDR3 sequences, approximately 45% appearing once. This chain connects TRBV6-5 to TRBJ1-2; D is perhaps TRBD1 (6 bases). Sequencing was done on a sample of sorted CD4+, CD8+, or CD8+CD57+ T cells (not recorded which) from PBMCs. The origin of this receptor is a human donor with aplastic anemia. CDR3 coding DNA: TGTGCCAGCAGTCCAGAAAACAGGGTACATATTGGCTACACCTTC. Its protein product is CASSPENRVHIGYTF.